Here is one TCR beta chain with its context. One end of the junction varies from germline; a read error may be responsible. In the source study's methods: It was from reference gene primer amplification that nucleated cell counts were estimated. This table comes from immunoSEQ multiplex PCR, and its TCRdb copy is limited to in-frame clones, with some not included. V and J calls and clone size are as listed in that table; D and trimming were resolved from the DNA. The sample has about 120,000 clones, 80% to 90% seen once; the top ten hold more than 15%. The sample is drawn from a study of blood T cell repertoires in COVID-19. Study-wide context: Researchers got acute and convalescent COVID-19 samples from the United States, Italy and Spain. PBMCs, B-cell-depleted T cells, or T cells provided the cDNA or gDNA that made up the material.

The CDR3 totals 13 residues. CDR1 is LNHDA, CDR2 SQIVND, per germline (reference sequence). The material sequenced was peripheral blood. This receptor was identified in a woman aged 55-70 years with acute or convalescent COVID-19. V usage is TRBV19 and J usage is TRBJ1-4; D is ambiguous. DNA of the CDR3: TGTGCCAGTAGTATAGCCCTGGGAGGCCGCGCGGTTTTT. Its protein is CASSIALGGRAVF.